This T cell receptor beta chain originates from a study of shared clonotypes between healthy human individuals. Study-wide points: Clonotypes that were shared across four donors made up roughly 5% of naive CD4 clonotypes. It was the non-shared clonotypes that had lower generation probabilities than clonotypes shared by all four donors.

As for this clone: Its antigen is as yet unknown.

This CDR3 has 14 residues. CDR1 and CDR2 from the germline V gene are SEHNR and FQNEAQ (reference sequence). V lost 5 bases to trimming and J lost 4 bases, with 13 bases between them. Donors were healthy HIV-negative adults without recent acute infections or vaccinations. Splitting the CD4+ cells yielded a CD45RA+ naive subset and a CD45RA-negative memory subset. Measured with immunoSEQ multiplex PCR; TCRdb has only the in-frame clones, and not every one. The data show some 650,000 clones, about 96% seen once. This TCR was recovered from a young woman in good health. The sequencing sample was made of naive CD4+ T cells sorted from blood. Subset defined: CD45RA+ positively selected. The chain combines TRBV7-9 with TRBJ2-3; the D gene is possibly TRBD1 (6 bases). In nucleotides, the CDR3 is TGTGCCAGCAGCCCCCAGGGGTTCGCAGATACGCAGTATTTT. Residues: CASSPQGFADTQYF.